This T cell receptor (beta chain) was observed in a study of blood T cells in healthy people across ages. This clonotype is a singleton in its sample. Its antigen is as yet unknown. Study-wide results and caveats: When set beside aged donors, long-lived donors presented more naive CD4+ cells and higher diversity. Observed TCR beta diversity per million T cells went down as age went up. This fall followed a roughly linear course with age.

Per germline, CDR1 SGHTA and CDR2 FQGNSA. With 1 base removed from V and 4 bases from J, the gap between germline ends came to 11 bases. The CDR3 is 15 amino acids. Using a J-beta primer mix together with a sample-barcoded 5' primer, a second PCR was run for about 6 to 12 cycles. TCRdb ran MiXCR on the 5' RACE reads and lists one entry per CDR3 protein. Counted here are about a million distinct CDR3 sequences, roughly 51% occurring once; the ten biggest clones make up around 21%. The receptor's source is a woman aged 55-69 years in good health. Sequenced: blood. The chain links TRBV7-2 to TRBJ1-5, with unresolved D. CDR3 nucleotides: TGTGCCAGCAGCTTAGAGTTCATGGCTAATCAGCCCCAGCATTTT. Translated: CASSLEFMANQPQHF.